What follows are 5 T cell receptor beta chains derived from one specimen sequenced in a study of a mutant IDH1 vaccine in newly diagnosed glioma. Profiled with immunoSEQ multiplex PCR; TCRdb holds only in-frame clones, not every one. The sample shows about 130,000 clones, 80% of them seen only once. Specified time point: week 11, during vaccination. Each dose delivered 300 ug of mutant IDH1 20-mer peptide subcutaneously with imiquimod. Which antigens these TCRs recognize remains unknown. Sequencing was performed on PBMCs, taken from a glioma patient whose treatment included an IDH1 peptide vaccine. The receptor source for this set is a man aged 35 to 55 with glioma.

The gene calls are TRBV15 and TRBJ1-4; D gene ambiguous. Germline-derived CDR1 and CDR2 are LNHNV and YYDKDF (reference sequence). V was clipped by 3 bases and J by 4 bases, with 15 bases between them. CDR3 size: 16 residues. Here the CDR3 DNA reads TGTGCCACCAGCAGGGAGCTGAGGGTTCGTAATGAAAAACTGTTTTTT. Protein product: CATSRELRVRNEKLFF.

The chain's CDR3 is CASSEASGEPSYEQYF. CDR3 coding DNA: TGTGCCAGCAGTGAGGCTAGCGGGGAACCCTCCTACGAGCAGTACTTC. The gene calls are TRBV6-1 and TRBJ2-7, with 9 nucleotides matching TRBD2. Germline CDR1 is MNHNS and CDR2 is SASEGT. CDR3 length equals 16 residues. With 3 bases clipped from V and 0 bases from J, the junction kept 6 bases outside the gene matches.

The chain links TRBV6-5 to TRBJ2-4, with D unclear. This CDR3 has 15 amino acids. Per the germline V gene, CDR1 is MNHEY and CDR2 is SVGAGI. Between the trimmed V and J ends, which lost 0 bases and 7 bases, there was a span of 13 bases. CDR3 nucleotide sequence: TGTGCCAGCAGTTACTCTCCAGCAGGCGGTAACATTCAGTACTTC. It is translated as CASSYSPAGGNIQYF.

The chain has TRBV19 and TRBJ1-3; D may be TRBD1 (5 bases). The germline gives CDR1 LNHDA, CDR2 SQIVND (reference sequence). This CDR3 comprises 16 residues. Trimming removed 6 bases at V and 1 base at J, with 16 bases between. In DNA, the CDR3 is TGTGCCAGTAGGGGGGTACGGACGCAGTCTGGAAACACCATATATTTT. Residues: CASRGVRTQSGNTIYF.

The chain employs TRBV27 and TRBJ2-3; 13 positions agree with TRBD2. Germline-derived CDR1 and CDR2 are MNHEY and SMNVEV (reference sequence). Losses at the gene ends were 5 bases for V and 4 bases for J; bases not matched to a gene: 9. The CDR3 is 17 residues long. The CDR3 coding sequence is TGTGCCAGCAGTCTAACAAGACTAGCGGGAGGCGCAGATACGCAGTATTTT. Amino acid sequence: CASSLTRLAGGADTQYF.